This record looks at one T cell receptor beta chain sequence and its context. Its matching antigen is unknown. The CDR3 is 14 amino acids. Germline CDR1 is ENHRY and CDR2 is SYGVKD. V lost 2 bases and J lost 7; bases outside the gene matches: 5. The data stem from a study of shared clonotypes between healthy human individuals. Findings and caveats of the study: The represented genetic and exposure-history diversity was limited by the small number of donors. About 5% was the fraction of naive CD4 clonotypes found shared across four donors.

DNA at approximately 200 ng, roughly 27,000 T cell genomes, went into sorted-subset replicate PCRs. The method was immunoSEQ multiplex PCR; TCRdb's version includes in-frame clones alone and lacks a portion of them. The sample holds 2 million to 2.5 million clones, 92% seen once. The clonotype was recovered from a man aged 18-30 years in good health. Some clones in this sample may be carry-over from other donors' samples. This rearrangement joins TRBV10-3 to TRBJ2-1; 7 positions match TRBD1. Material: naive CD4+ T cells from PBMCs. Subset reported: CD45RA+ positively selected. Here the CDR3 DNA reads TGTGCCATCAGTGAGGACAGGGTTTCGAATGAGCAGTTCTTC. Protein product: CAISEDRVSNEQFF.